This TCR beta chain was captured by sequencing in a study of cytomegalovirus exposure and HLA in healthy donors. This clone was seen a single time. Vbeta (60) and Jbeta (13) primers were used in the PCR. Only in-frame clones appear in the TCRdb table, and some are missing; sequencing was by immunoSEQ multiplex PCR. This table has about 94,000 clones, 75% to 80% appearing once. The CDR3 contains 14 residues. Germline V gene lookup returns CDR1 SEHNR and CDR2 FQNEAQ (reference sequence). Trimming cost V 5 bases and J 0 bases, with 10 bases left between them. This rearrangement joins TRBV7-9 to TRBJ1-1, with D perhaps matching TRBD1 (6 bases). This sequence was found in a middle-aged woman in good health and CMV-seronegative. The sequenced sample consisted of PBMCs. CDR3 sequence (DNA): TGTGCCAGCAGCCCTGGGACACTGAACACTGAAGCTTTCTTT. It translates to CASSPGTLNTEAFF.